The clone carrying this T cell receptor (beta chain) was found many times. TCRdb reprocessed the 5' RACE reads with MiXCR, giving one entry per CDR3 protein. This table has some 120,000 distinct CDR3 sequences, 10% to 15% appearing once. Time point: blood at routine non-recurrence follow-up after resection. The authors sequenced whole RNA from tumor, nontumor lung or frozen PBMC without sorting. The data originate from a study of spatial heterogeneity in lung cancer. The germline V and J ends were trimmed by 3 bases and 5 bases, with 14 bases remaining between them. CDR1 SGHTA and CDR2 FQGNSA come from the germline V gene. The CDR3 consists of 14 residues.

The rearrangement joins TRBV7-2 to TRBJ2-7; D is unresolved. This material consisted of PBMCs, taken at follow-up. This TCR was sampled from a male donor with early-stage non-small cell lung cancer. CDR3 in amino acids: CASSFAQHRHEQYF. Written as DNA, the CDR3 is TGTGCCAGCAGCTTCGCACAGCACCGTCACGAGCAGTACTTC.